This is a list of T cell receptor beta chains from one sample in a study of OX40 agonist ivuxolimab in advanced cancers. The repertoire was sequenced with immunoSEQ multiplex PCR; TCRdb's copy has only in-frame clones and lacks some. This sample has roughly 48,000 clones, with about 90% found just once. Here the sequenced sample was CD4+ or CD8+ T cells sorted from blood, taken in a trial of the OX40 agonist ivuxolimab. These receptor sequences come from an adult with an advanced solid tumor such as melanoma, head and neck, liver or kidney cancer. Both conserved end residues are part of each CDR3. Fields, in order: CDR3 protein, J gene, V gene.

CASKDEAGYTF	TRBJ1-2	TRBV7-8
CASSLFVGFETQYF	TRBJ2-5	TRBV27
CASSKPGQGVSGNTEAFF	TRBJ1-1	TRBV19
CASSHNRGLGNQPQHF	TRBJ1-5	TRBV4-2
CASSRDREAFF	TRBJ1-1	TRBV5-1
CASSHRGNSYEQYF	TRBJ2-7	TRBV27
CASSWQGGTPNYGYTF	TRBJ1-2	TRBV6-5
CAWSLGSEAFF	TRBJ1-1	TRBV30
CASSTLFAGQGFAEQPQHF	TRBJ1-5	TRBV27
CASSKGPTGNNQPQHF	TRBJ1-5	TRBV14
CAISESGASGKETQYF	TRBJ2-5	TRBV10-3
CASSLASGVVPDTQYF	TRBJ2-3	TRBV5-1
CASSNTGPGNTIYF	TRBJ1-3	TRBV6-5
CASTSGGGHQPQHF	TRBJ1-5	TRBV5-6
CSVVSGSYEQYF	TRBJ2-7	TRBV29-1
CASKIGLGEAFF	TRBJ1-1	TRBV25-1
CASSYLGRSSYNEQFF	TRBJ2-1	TRBV6-5
CASSPGSATLSYEQYF	TRBJ2-7	TRBV5-1
CASSLATSIGTGELFF	TRBJ2-2	TRBV27
CASSLFIGEATDTQYF	TRBJ2-3	TRBV7-9
CASSLLGNEQFF	TRBJ2-1	TRBV11-2
CASSQDQGTNEQYF	TRBJ2-7	TRBV4-3
CASSEFARGLDEQFF	TRBJ2-1	TRBV9
CASPWGQETQYF	TRBJ2-5	TRBV6-4
CAWSPPQGYRETQYF	TRBJ2-5	TRBV30
CASSGLAGGPGETQYF	TRBJ2-5	TRBV28
CAWSRNQETQYF	TRBJ2-5	TRBV30
CAWSVSLSYEQYF	TRBJ2-7	TRBV30
CSVERVGGDNYGYTF	TRBJ1-2	TRBV29-1